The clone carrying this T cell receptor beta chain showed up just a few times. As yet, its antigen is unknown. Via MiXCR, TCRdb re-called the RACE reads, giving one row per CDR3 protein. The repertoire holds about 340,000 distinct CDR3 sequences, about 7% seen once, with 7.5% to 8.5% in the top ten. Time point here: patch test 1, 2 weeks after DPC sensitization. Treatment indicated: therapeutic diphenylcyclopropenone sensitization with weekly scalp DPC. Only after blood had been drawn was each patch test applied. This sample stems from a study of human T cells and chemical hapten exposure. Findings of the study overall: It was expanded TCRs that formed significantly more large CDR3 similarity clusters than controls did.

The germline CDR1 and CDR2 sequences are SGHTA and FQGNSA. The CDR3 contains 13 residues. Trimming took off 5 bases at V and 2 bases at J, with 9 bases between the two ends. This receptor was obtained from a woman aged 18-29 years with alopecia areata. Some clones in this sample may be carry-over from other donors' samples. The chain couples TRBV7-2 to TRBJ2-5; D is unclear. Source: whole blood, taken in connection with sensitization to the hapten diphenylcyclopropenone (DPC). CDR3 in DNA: TGTGCCAGCAGCATTTATAGACAAGAGACCCAGTACTTC. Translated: CASSIYRQETQYF.